The TCR beta chain described here comes from a study of T cell changes during pregnancy in multiple sclerosis. V lost 7 bases, J lost 0 bases, and 8 bases stayed unmatched. Looked up from germline, CDR1 is LNHDA and CDR2 is SQIVND (reference sequence). This CDR3 comprises 15 residues. Using immunoSEQ multiplex PCR, the repertoire was profiled, and TCRdb retains in-frame clones only, with some absent. Here the sample spans just under 95,000 clones, approximately 92% being singletons. This clonotype was obtained from a female donor with multiple sclerosis, enrolled in a pregnancy study. This chain uses TRBV19 with TRBJ1-2; 7 positions match TRBD1. Source: peripheral blood, taken in the first trimester of pregnancy. Written as DNA, the CDR3 is TGTGCCAGTACTTACCGGGACAGAACTAACTATGGCTACACCTTC. This codes for CASTYRDRTNYGYTF.